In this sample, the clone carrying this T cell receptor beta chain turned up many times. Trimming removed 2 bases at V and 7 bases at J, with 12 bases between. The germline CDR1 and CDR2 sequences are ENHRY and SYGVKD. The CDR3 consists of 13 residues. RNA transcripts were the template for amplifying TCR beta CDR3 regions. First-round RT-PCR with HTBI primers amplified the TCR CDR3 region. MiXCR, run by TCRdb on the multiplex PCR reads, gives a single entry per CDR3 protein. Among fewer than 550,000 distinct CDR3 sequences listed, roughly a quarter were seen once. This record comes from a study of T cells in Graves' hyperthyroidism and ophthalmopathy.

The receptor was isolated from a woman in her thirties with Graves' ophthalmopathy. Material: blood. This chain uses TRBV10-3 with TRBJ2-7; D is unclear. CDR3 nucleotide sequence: TGTGCCATCAGTGAGCCGCCTGGTCGGGAGCAGTACTTC. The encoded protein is CAISEPPGREQYF.